This TCR beta chain originates from a study of T cell responses to AZD1222 COVID-19 vaccine. The sample holds one count of this clone. Antigen unknown. Profiling relied on immunoSEQ multiplex PCR, and the TCRdb table lists in-frame clones only, not all of them. The sample lists 140,000 or so clones, 75% to 90% occurring once. Whole-study results and caveats: Spike-specific TCR depth and breadth grew after two AZD1222 doses. White British donors predominated, females outnumbered males, and clonal diversity was possibly underestimated. No day 14 peak samples; only post-peak repertoires were characterized.

Trimming took 2 bases from V and 0 from J, leaving 13 bases between them. The V gene's germline CDR1 is MNHEY and CDR2 SVGAGI. This CDR3 contains 16 residues. This clonotype was sampled from an adult in good health. This specimen consisted of peripheral blood, obtained on day 0 of AZD1222 vaccination. The chain combines TRBV6-5 with TRBJ1-1; D is uncertain. CDR3 coding DNA: TGTGCCAGCAGTTACGAAGGAGGACGGCTGAACACTGAAGCTTTCTTT. It is translated as CASSYEGGRLNTEAFF.